Reported below is one TCR beta chain. This clonotype was seen at least ten times. Its antigen is unknown. No base quality information exists; no much larger clone differs at one position. These data originate in a study of T-cell reconstitution after alpha-beta-depleted transplantation in children (dated by TCRdb to the mid-2010s). With regard to the full study: Using TCR repertoire profiling, the study followed T-cell immune reconstitution in a quantitative way in children after TCRalphabeta/CD19-depleted allogeneic hematopoietic cell transplantation.

Library preparation used PCR. The listed sequencing device is Illumina HiSeq 2500. TCR library preparation used molecular barcoding, with unique molecular identifiers applied to normalize quantification of the TCRbeta repertoire. The raw public data were reprocessed by TCRdb itself: fastp quality trimming at Q25, MiXCR clonotype calling, in-frame beta chains only. For every CDR3 protein sequence, its rows merge into one entry that carries the most common genes and DNA. This sample gives approximately 800,000 distinct CDR3 sequences in total; roughly 15% of them show up just once. The ten largest clones capture 5% of the sample. Results the study describes overall, beyond this receptor: In some patients, the high TCRbeta diversity seen at day 60 was put down to recipient T cells and intrathymic progenitors that had survived conditioning. The apparently early alphabetaT-cell count recovery about two months after transplant was reportedly dependent on only several hundred rapidly expanded clones derived from non-depleted graft cells. Over subsequent months, a decline in hyperexpanded clone frequencies was noted, and after one year, T-cell counts and TCRbeta diversity were mostly ascribed to newly produced T cells.

V gives up 0 bases and J gives up 0 bases, and the segment between their germline ends measures 13 bases. CDR3 length: 17 amino acids, cysteine to phenylalanine. This entry keeps only the CDR3 DNA: 51 bases, framed from base 1. CDR1 and CDR2 are read off the germline V gene as SGDLS and YYNGEE. Sample treatment or condition, as interpreted from the label and publication: allogeneic hematopoietic cell transplantation with graft depleted of TCRalphabeta T cells and CD19 B cells. The children who served as transplant recipients had been given grafts of TCRalphabeta/CD19-depleted allogeneic hematopoietic cells.

Material: PBMCs, mostly from graft donor cells, obtained 360 days after TCRalphabeta/CD19-depleted stem cell transplant. This TCR derives from a male patient younger than 18 who had a stem cell transplant for acute lymphoblastic leukemia, so the T cells may come from the graft donor. The rearranged chain carries TRBV9 and TRBJ2-1, and perhaps TRBD2 as D gene, on 6 matching bases. CDR3 loop: CASSVALHGSSYNEQFF. The DNA sequence follows: TGTGCCAGCAGCGTAGCTCTCCACGGGAGCTCCTACAATGAGCAGTTCTTC.